The rows below give T cell receptor beta chains drawn from one sample of a study of blood T cells in healthy people across ages. From the 5' RACE reads, TCRdb called clonotypes with MiXCR, one entry per CDR3 protein. The data hold 1.5 million to 2 million distinct CDR3 sequences, with approximately 28% observed a single time. Sequenced sample: blood. The receptor source for this set is a woman under 40 in good health. The CDR3 runs from the conserved cysteine through the conserved F or W. D genes are given only for firm matches. Not every row has a clone size; where given, it reads once, few, many or a size class.

size: few
D: TRBD2
J: TRBJ2-1
V: TRBV12-3/TRBV12-4
DNA: TGTGCCAGCAGTCCTGGACTAGCGGGAGAGTACAATGAGCAGTTCTTC
CDR3: CASSPGLAGEYNEQFF

size: .
D: .
J: TRBJ1-2
V: TRBV20-1
DNA: TGCAGTGCTAGTGGGGGAACAGGGAGGGGCTACACCTTC
CDR3: CSASGGTGRGYTF

size: .
D: TRBD1
J: TRBJ2-2
V: TRBV10-2
DNA: TGCGCCAGCAGGCCGGGACAGGGGGTAGGCGGGCTAAACACCGGGGAGCTGTTTTTT
CDR3: CASRPGQGVGGLNTGELFF

size: few
D: .
J: TRBJ2-1
V: TRBV6-6
DNA: TGTGCCAGCAGTTACTTTTCCAATGAGCAGTTCTTC
CDR3: CASSYFSNEQFF

size: .
D: TRBD1
J: TRBJ1-1
V: TRBV9
DNA: TGTGCCAGCAGCGAGGGGGTCGGGGACAGTAGTCCCGAAGCTTTCTTT
CDR3: CASSEGVGDSSPEAFF

size: .
D: .
J: TRBJ1-1
V: TRBV3-1
DNA: TGTGCCAGCAGCCTCGTGAGAAGACCCGATGAAGCTTTCTTT
CDR3: CASSLVRRPDEAFF

size: .
D: .
J: TRBJ2-1
V: TRBV6-2/TRBV6-3
DNA: TGTGCCAGCAGTCCACCGACCGCGAACAATGAGCAGTTCTTC
CDR3: CASSPPTANNEQFF

size: few
D: .
J: TRBJ2-5
V: TRBV10-3
DNA: TGTGCCATCAGGGGGGAGGAAGAGACCCAGTACTTC
CDR3: CAIRGEEETQYF

size: few
D: TRBD2
J: TRBJ2-2
V: TRBV10-3
DNA: TGTGCCACTTCTAGCGGGGGGGCCGCCGGGGAGCTGTTTTTT
CDR3: CATSSGGAAGELFF

size: .
D: TRBD1
J: TRBJ2-1
V: TRBV5-1
DNA: TGCGCCAGCAGCCCGAGGGACAGGGAGACCCAGTTCTTC
CDR3: CASSPRDRETQFF

size: few
D: .
J: TRBJ2-3
V: TRBV6-5
DNA: TGTGCCAGCAGTTACTCGATTAGCGGAACCACAGATACGCAGTATTTT
CDR3: CASSYSISGTTDTQYF

size: .
D: .
J: TRBJ1-3
V: TRBV5-6
DNA: TGTGCCAGCAGCTTGAAGGGCTACTCTGGAAACACCATATATTTT
CDR3: CASSLKGYSGNTIYF

size: few
D: TRBD2
J: TRBJ2-7
V: TRBV20-1
DNA: TGCAGTGCTAGAGTAATGTCTGGCAGCGGGAGGAAACCGTTTGAGCAGTACTTC
CDR3: CSARVMSGSGRKPFEQYF

size: .
D: .
J: TRBJ2-5
V: TRBV7-2
DNA: TGTGCCAGCAGCTTAGTCATGGGTCTCGGATCTATCCAAGAGACCCAGTACTTC
CDR3: CASSLVMGLGSIQETQYF

size: few
D: TRBD2
J: TRBJ2-1
V: TRBV12-3/TRBV12-4
DNA: TGTGCCAGCACCCCTCCAATCGGACTAGCGGGAAACAATGAGCAGTTCTTC
CDR3: CASTPPIGLAGNNEQFF

size: few
D: .
J: TRBJ2-3
V: TRBV24-1
DNA: TGTGCCACCGGCCCGGGGTCCACAGATACGCAGTATTTT
CDR3: CATGPGSTDTQYF

size: many
D: .
J: TRBJ2-3
V: TRBV24-1
DNA: TGTGCCACCAGTGATCCACCAGGCCATACGCAGTATTTT
CDR3: CATSDPPGHTQYF

size: few
D: .
J: TRBJ2-3
V: TRBV18
DNA: TGTGCCAGCTCACCGCCCTCTCTTGCAGATACGCAGTATTTT
CDR3: CASSPPSLADTQYF

size: .
D: .
J: TRBJ2-6
V: TRBV5-5
DNA: TGTGCCAGCAGCGTGGGGGACTCCATATATCTAGGCTCTGGGGCCAACGTCCTGACTTTC
CDR3: CASSVGDSIYLGSGANVLTF

size: .
D: .
J: TRBJ2-1
V: TRBV7-2
DNA: TGTGCCAGCAGTTTAGCGCTAGGCGGGCTCGAGGCCTACAATGAGCAGTTCTTC
CDR3: CASSLALGGLEAYNEQFF

size: few
D: .
J: TRBJ2-1
V: TRBV12-3/TRBV12-4
DNA: TGTGCCAGCAGTTCAGGGGTTTATGAGCAGTTCTTC
CDR3: CASSSGVYEQFF

size: few
D: .
J: TRBJ1-1
V: TRBV4-2
DNA: TGTGCCAGCAGCCCTCGGGAGGGAAGCACTGAAGCTTTCTTT
CDR3: CASSPREGSTEAFF